This passage covers 9 T cell receptor beta chains from one sample sequenced in a study of T cell responses to AZD1222 COVID-19 vaccine listed by TCRdb under 2021. Library preparation was by the immunoSEQ multiplex PCR assay. The source is immuneACCESS, and TCRdb retained only in-frame sequences with V and J called. Part of the clones is not carried over; for the studies checked, unresolved V genes explain less than half of this, and the remainder is unexplained. For this sample the table gives 120,000 or so clones, of which around 87% were detected only once. The ten largest clones add up to about 10% of the sample. The time point label on this specimen signifies: baseline before first vaccination. Sequencing was performed on peripheral blood, taken on day 0 of AZD1222 vaccination. The receptors stem from an adult in good health.

The chain carries TRBV18 and TRBJ1-5; 8 bases are shared with TRBD1. The CDR3 loop spans 12 amino acids. V trimming: 5 bases; J trimming: 11 bases; junction bases outside the gene matches: 5. Germline V gene lookup returns CDR1 KGHSH and CDR2 LQKENI. DNA of the CDR3: TGTGCCAGCTCAGCACAGGGGGAATCCCAGCATTTT. Its translation: CASSAQGESQHF.

V and J are TRBV20-1 and TRBJ2-1; maybe TRBD1 (6 bases). CDR1 is DFQATT, CDR2 SNEGSKA, per germline (reference sequence). With 2 bases removed from V and 9 bases from J, the gap between germline ends came to 8 bases. The CDR3 loop spans 11 amino acids. The CDR3 DNA follows: TGCAGTGCTAGAACGGACAGTGAGCAGTTCTTC. It encodes CSARTDSEQFF.

The V and J genes are TRBV29-1 and TRBJ1-1, with TRBD1 as a possible D gene (5 bases). Germline V CDR1 and CDR2: SQVTM, ANQGSEA. Trimming took 7 bases from V and 5 from J, leaving 8 bases between them. CDR3 length: 10 amino acids. The CDR3 region is CSAGNTEAFF. The CDR3 DNA sequence: TGCAGCGCAGGGAATACTGAAGCTTTCTTT.

The chain combines TRBV4-1 with TRBJ1-1; D is unresolved. Germline V gene lookup returns CDR1 MGHRA and CDR2 YSYEKL. CDR3 length: 14 amino acids. V was pared by 1 base and J by 0 bases, with 6 bases between. CDR3 sequence reads: CASSQGRLNTEAFF. Here the CDR3 DNA reads TGCGCCAGCAGCCAAGGCCGGTTGAACACTGAAGCTTTCTTT.

J is TRBJ2-1 and V is TRBV5-1; 9 nucleotides line up with TRBD2. Trimming cost V 1 base and J 7 bases; bases outside gene matches: 18. CDR1 SGHRS and CDR2 YFSETQ come from the germline V gene. There are 19 residues in the CDR3. CDR3 coding DNA: TGCGCCAGCAGCTTGTGGGCGGCGGGGGGGCCGTCGTCAGGAAATGAGCAGTTCTTC. Translated, it gives CASSLWAAGGPSSGNEQFF.

There are a few counts of this clone. This chain links TRBV12-2 with TRBJ2-1; TRBD2 is taken as the D call from the table, unchecked against the DNA. TRBV12-2 is designated a pseudogene. The CDR3 has 15 amino acids. The CDR3 loop reads CASRTTSGSYNEQFF. DNA of the CDR3: TGTGCAAGTCGCACGACTAGCGGCTCCTACAATGAGCAGTTCTTC.

The chain recombines TRBV29-1 with TRBJ2-7; 7 bases align to TRBD1. J was trimmed by 5 bases and V by 6 bases; bases with no gene match: 10. The germline V gene has CDR1 SQVTM and CDR2 ANQGSEA. CDR3 length: 13 amino acids. DNA of the CDR3: TGCAGCGTCCAACCGAGACAGGGCCACGAGCAGTACTTC. This gives the protein CSVQPRQGHEQYF.

The J gene is TRBJ1-1, the V gene TRBV5-1; TRBD1 is a possible D gene (6 bases). CDR1 SGHRS and CDR2 YFSETQ come from the germline V gene. The CDR3 extends over 15 amino acids. Trimming cost V 4 bases and J 4 bases, with 17 bases left between them. The CDR3 protein is CASSPPTGMGTEAFF. The CDR3 bases are TGCGCCAGCAGCCCACCAACAGGGATGGGCACTGAAGCTTTCTTT.

The chain is built from TRBV5-1 and TRBJ2-5; no clear D gene. Germline-derived CDR1 and CDR2 are SGHRS and YFSETQ. V lost 3 bases, J lost 1 base, and 10 bases lay in between. CDR3 length: 14 residues. The CDR3: CASSSLGSQETQYF. As DNA, the CDR3 is TGCGCCAGCAGCTCCTTGGGAAGCCAAGAGACCCAGTACTTC.